This T cell receptor (beta chain) was sequenced in a study of T cell changes during pregnancy in multiple sclerosis. Data came from immunoSEQ multiplex PCR; TCRdb stores just in-frame clones and leaves some out. The top ten clones hold roughly 0.9% of a sample with 42,000 or so clones, nearly 90% of them seen once. V was cut by 6 bases and J by 5 bases, with 19 bases left in between. The CDR3 contains 16 residues. CDR1 is LGHNA, CDR2 YSLEER, per germline. This chain joins TRBV4-3 and TRBJ1-4; D is undetermined. This TCR was sampled from a female donor with multiple sclerosis, enrolled in a pregnancy study. The source was CD4+ T cells from peripheral blood mononuclear cells, collected after pregnancy. The CDR3 DNA sequence: TGCGCCAGCAGACCCAGTGTTAGCGGGTTAAATGAAAAACTGTTTTTT. Residues: CASRPSVSGLNEKLFF.